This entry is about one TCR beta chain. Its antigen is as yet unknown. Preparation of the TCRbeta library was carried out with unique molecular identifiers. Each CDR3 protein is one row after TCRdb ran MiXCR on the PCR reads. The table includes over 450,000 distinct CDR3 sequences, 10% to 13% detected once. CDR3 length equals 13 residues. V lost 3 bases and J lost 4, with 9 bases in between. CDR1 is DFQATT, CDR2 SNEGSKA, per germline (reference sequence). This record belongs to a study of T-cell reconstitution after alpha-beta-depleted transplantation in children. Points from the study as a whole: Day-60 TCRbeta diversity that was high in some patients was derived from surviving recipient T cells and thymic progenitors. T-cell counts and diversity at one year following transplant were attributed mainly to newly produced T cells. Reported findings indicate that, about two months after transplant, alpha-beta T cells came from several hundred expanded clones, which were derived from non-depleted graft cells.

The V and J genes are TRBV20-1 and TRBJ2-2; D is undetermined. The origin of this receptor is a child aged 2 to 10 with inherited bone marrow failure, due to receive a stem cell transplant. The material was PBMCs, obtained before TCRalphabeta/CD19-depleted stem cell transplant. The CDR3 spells CSASKSRTGELFF. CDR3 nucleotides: TGCAGTGCTAGCAAAAGTCGCACCGGGGAGCTGTTTTTT.